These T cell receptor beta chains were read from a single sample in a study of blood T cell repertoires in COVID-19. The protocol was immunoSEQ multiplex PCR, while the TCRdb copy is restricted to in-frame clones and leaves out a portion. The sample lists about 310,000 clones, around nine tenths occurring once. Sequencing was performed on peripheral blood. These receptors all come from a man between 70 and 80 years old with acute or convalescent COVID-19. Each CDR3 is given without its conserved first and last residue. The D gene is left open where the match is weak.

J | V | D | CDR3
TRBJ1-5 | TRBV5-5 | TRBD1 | ASSLEDRVRPQH
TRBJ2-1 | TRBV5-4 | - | ASSLSGTYNEQF
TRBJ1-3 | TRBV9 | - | ASSPGGKYGNTIY
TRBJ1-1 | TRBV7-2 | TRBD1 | ASSKGTDMNTEAF
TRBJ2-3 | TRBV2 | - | ASSASADTQY
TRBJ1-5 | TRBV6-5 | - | ASRQGFGQPQH
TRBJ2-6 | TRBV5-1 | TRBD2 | ASSSGRGPGANVLT
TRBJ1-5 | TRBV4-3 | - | ASSQDSMGDQPQH
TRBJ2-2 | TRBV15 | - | ATSRGKGTGELF
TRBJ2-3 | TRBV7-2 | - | ASSPARALTDTQY
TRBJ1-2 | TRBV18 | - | ASSPGPLPGYGYT
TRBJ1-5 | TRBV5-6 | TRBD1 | ASSTGQDWDQPQH
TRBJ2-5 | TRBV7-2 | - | ASSLTTGVVETQY
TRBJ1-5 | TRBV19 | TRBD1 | ASSSRGPQPQH
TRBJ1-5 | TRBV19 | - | ASTTTGFNQPQH
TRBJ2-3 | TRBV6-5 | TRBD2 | ASSYNLGGDTDTQY
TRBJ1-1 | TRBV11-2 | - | ASSLAGWNTEAF
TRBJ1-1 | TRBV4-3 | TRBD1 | ASSQTGGGTEAF
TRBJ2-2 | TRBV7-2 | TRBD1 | ASSTGQGDPGELF
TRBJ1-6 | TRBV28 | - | ASSTIQRINSPLH
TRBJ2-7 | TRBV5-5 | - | ASSEQGYRQY
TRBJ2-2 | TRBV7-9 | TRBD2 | ASSLSIGTSMTGELF
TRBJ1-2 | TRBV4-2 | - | ASSQDGAQGGYT
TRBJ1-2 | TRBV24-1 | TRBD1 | ATSTPGQNYGYT
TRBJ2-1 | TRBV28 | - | ASSLVDGNEQF
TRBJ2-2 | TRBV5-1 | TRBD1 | ASSPGQGRAGELF
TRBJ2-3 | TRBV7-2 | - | ASSLGGGYTDTQY
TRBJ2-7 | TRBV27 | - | ASSLSSGFPYEQY
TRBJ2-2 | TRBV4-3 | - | ASSQEFGTQNTGELF
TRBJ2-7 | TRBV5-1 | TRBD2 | ASSETSGASYEQY
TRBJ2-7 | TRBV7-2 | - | ASSRSPDRFEQY
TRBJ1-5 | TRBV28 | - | ASSLTGSGNQPQH
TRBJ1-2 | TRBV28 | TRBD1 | ASSFPSRDRVWYGYT
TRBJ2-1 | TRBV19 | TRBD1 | ASTGTGGYNEQF
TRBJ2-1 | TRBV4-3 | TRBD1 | ASSQDLGGEQF
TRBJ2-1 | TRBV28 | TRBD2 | ASSVAGANNEQF
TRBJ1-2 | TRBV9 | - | ASSVGQSQNYGYT
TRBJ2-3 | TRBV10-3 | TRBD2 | AISESRGGQTDTQY
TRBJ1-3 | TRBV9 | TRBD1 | ASSVEQGGNTIY
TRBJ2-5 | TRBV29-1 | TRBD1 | SVDSGQGATQETQY
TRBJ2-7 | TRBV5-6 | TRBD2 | ASSLGTNYEQY
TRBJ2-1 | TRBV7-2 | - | ASSLGTMDSQF
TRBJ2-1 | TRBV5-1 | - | ASSLKTGQTTYNEQF
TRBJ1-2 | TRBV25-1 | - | ASSMRYYT
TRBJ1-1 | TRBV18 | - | ASSPSGRNTEAF
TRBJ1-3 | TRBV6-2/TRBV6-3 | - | ASSFGAGNTIY
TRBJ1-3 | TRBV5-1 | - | ASRPGVGNTIY
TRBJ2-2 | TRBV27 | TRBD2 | ASSLNSGGNTGELF
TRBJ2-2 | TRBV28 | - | ASKIGGGYTGELF
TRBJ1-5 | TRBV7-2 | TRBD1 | ASSGTGPGQPQH
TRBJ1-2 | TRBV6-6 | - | ASSSSGYGYT
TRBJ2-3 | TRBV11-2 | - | ASSPRWKATDTQY
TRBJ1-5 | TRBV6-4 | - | ASSAGGNQPQH
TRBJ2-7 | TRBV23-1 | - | ASSHRLSRTLSYEQY
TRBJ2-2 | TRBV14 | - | ASSQARGITGELF
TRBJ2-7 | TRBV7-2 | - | ASSLSRSWQTSYEQY
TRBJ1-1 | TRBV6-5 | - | ASSYLTTNTEAF
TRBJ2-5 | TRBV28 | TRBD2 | ASSLAAAAGGETQY
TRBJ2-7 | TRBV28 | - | ASNPADRSYEQY